The 5 T cell receptor beta chains listed next were all sequenced from one sample in a study of blood T cell repertoires in COVID-19. TCRdb keeps only in-frame clones here, not all; method: immunoSEQ multiplex PCR. The data contain roughly 380,000 clones, about 88% of them singletons. Material for sequencing was peripheral blood. The receptors originated from a woman aged 40 to 55 with COVID-19, enrolled during active disease.

Of note for this clone: The same CDR3 is also encoded by other DNA sequences in this sample. The chain recombines TRBV5-1 with TRBJ2-7; D may be TRBD1 (6 bases). Trimming shortened V by 0 bases and J by 0 bases, and 7 bases separated the two germline ends. CDR3 length equals 14 residues. Germline V gene data show CDR1 as SGHRS and CDR2 as YFSETQ. The CDR3 nucleotides are TGCGCCAGCAGCTTGGTAGGGGGCTCCTACGAGCAGTACTTC. Amino acids: CASSLVGGSYEQYF. The full variable domain, completed using reference TRBV5-1 and TRBJ2-7, is KAGVTQTPRYLIKTRGQQVTLSCSPISGHRSVSWYQQTPGQGLQFLFEYFSETQRNKGNFPGRFSGRQFSNSRSEMNVSTLELGDSALYLCASSLVGGSYEQYFGPGTRLTVT.

The V call is TRBV5-1, the J call TRBJ1-3; 9 nucleotides match TRBD1. CDR1 is SGHRS, CDR2 YFSETQ, per germline. The CDR3 is 17 amino acids. V trimming: 4 bases; J trimming: 3 bases; junction bases outside the gene matches: 11. CDR3 in amino acids: CASSHNPGQGSGNTIYF. The CDR3, as DNA: TGCGCCAGCAGCCACAATCCGGGACAGGGAAGTGGAAACACCATATATTTT.

The J gene is TRBJ1-5, the V gene TRBV28; D is possibly TRBD1 (6 bases). Germline V CDR1 and CDR2: MDHEN, SYDVKM. V was shortened by 3 bases and J by 7 bases, with 13 bases between the two germline ends. CDR3 size: 14 residues. The CDR3 here is CASSFPQGPQPQHF. Written as DNA, the CDR3 is TGTGCCAGCAGTTTCCCACAGGGTCCCCAGCCCCAGCATTTT.

The rearrangement joins TRBV19 to TRBJ2-3; D may be TRBD2 (5 bases). Germline CDR1 is LNHDA and CDR2 is SQIVND (reference sequence). This CDR3 is 14 amino acids long. Trimming cost V 7 bases and J 6 bases, with 17 bases left between them. CDR3 in amino acids: CASTLGLSGDTQYF. The CDR3 nucleotides are TGTGCCAGTACTCTGGGCCTCAGCGGTGATACGCAGTATTTT.

This chain connects TRBV21-1 to TRBJ1-5; no check of the table's D call, TRBD1, against the DNA was made. TRBV21-1 represents a pseudogene. The CDR3 consists of 14 residues. CDR3 sequence (DNA): TGTGCCAGCAGCATGGTCAGGGACAATCAGCCCCAGCATTTT. This gives the protein CASSMVRDNQPQHF.